Below are 11 T cell receptor beta chains sequenced from a single sample in a study of CD8 T cells in Susac syndrome. Roughly 0.45 to 1 ug RNA was reverse transcribed with random hexamers. TCRdb re-called the immunoSEQ multiplex PCR reads through MiXCR, storing one row per CDR3 protein. The table has about 160,000 distinct CDR3 sequences, around 95% seen once; the top ten hold around 0.13%. Sequencing used CD4+ T cells from PBMCs. The receptors stem from a human donor in good health.

This clonotype appeared a single time. The chain combines TRBV3-1 with TRBJ2-1; D is uncertain. V was pared by 1 base and J by 0 bases, with 7 bases between. Germline V gene data show CDR1 as LGHDT and CDR2 as YNNKEL (reference sequence). CDR3 length: 15 residues. CDR3 DNA sequence: TGTGCCAGCAGCCAAGCGTATAGCTCCTACAATGAGCAGTTCTTC. Its translation: CASSQAYSSYNEQFF.

The chain links TRBV29-1 to TRBJ2-2; perhaps TRBD2 as D (6 bases). This CDR3 is built from 15 residues. Trimming left V 5 bases short and J 0 bases short, with 13 bases between. The germline V gene encodes CDR1 SQVTM and CDR2 ANQGSEA. The CDR3 bases are TGCAGCGTTACTGGGACTTCTGCGAACACCGGGGAGCTGTTTTTT. Its protein is CSVTGTSANTGELFF.

CDR3 nucleotides: TGTGCCAGCAGCTTAGTCAGTACGGGGGGCCTGGAGACCCAGTACTTC. This gives the protein CASSLVSTGGLETQYF. The rearrangement joins TRBV7-2 to TRBJ2-5; TRBD2 might be the D (7 bases). V was cut by 1 base and J by 5 bases, with 17 bases left in between. Per the germline V gene, CDR1 is SGHTA and CDR2 is FQGNSA. The CDR3 extends over 16 amino acids. Combining the CDR3 with reference TRBV7-2 and TRBJ2-5 gives the whole variable domain GAGVSQSPSNKVTEKGKDVELRCDPISGHTALYWYRQSLGQGLEFLIYFQGNSAPDKSGLPSDRFSAERTGGSVSTLTIQRTQQEDSAVYLCASSLVSTGGLETQYFGPGTRLLVL.

The rearrangement joins TRBV6-1 to TRBJ2-3, with D uncertain. Germline CDR1 MNHNS, CDR2 SASEGT. There are 15 residues in the CDR3. The germline V and J ends were trimmed by 5 bases and 2 bases, with 14 bases remaining between them. Here the CDR3 reads CASSYLAGSTDTQYF. The DNA for the CDR3 is TGTGCCAGCAGTTATCTGGCAGGTTCCACAGATACGCAGTATTTT.

J is TRBJ2-7 and V is TRBV27, with D unclear. This CDR3 comprises 14 residues. Germline-derived CDR1 and CDR2 are MNHEY and SMNVEV (reference sequence). V shed 2 bases and J shed 6 bases, with 14 bases lying between them. CDR3 nucleotides: TGTGCCAGCAGTTTAATTGGGGATATCGGCGAGCAGTACTTC. Protein product: CASSLIGDIGEQYF.

Here the CDR3 reads CASSLDQSPLHF. CDR3 DNA sequence: TGCGCCAGCAGCTTGGACCAGTCACCCCTCCACTTT. V gene TRBV5-1 combines with J gene TRBJ1-6; D not certain. Per the germline V gene, CDR1 is SGHRS and CDR2 is YFSETQ. Trimming took 0 bases from V and 10 from J, leaving 5 bases between them. The CDR3 has 12 amino acids.

The chain joins TRBV20-1 to TRBJ1-4, with a possible D match to TRBD1 (5 bases). This CDR3 is 14 amino acids long. Germline V lookup: CDR1 DFQATT, CDR2 SNEGSKA (reference sequence). Deletions cut 3 bases from V and 4 bases from J, with 12 bases between. The CDR3 reads CSARDPRDNEKLFF. CDR3 sequence (DNA): TGCAGTGCTAGGGACCCCAGGGATAATGAAAAACTGTTTTTT.

V is TRBV4-1 and J is TRBJ1-1, with unresolved D. Trimming stripped 4 bases from V and 3 bases from J, with 9 bases between. The germline CDR1 and CDR2 sequences are MGHRA and YSYEKL. The CDR3 spans 13 residues. For the CDR3, the DNA is TGCGCCAGCAGCCGGATAGTGGACACTGAAGCTTTCTTT. Translation: CASSRIVDTEAFF.

The rearrangement joins TRBV12-3 or TRBV12-4 to TRBJ2-7, with unresolved D. V lost 3 bases and J 2 bases, leaving 11 bases between the germline ends. The CDR3 is 14 residues long. CDR3 bases: TGTGCCAGCAGTTTCCTCGACATCGCCTACGAGCAGTACTTC. Its protein product is CASSFLDIAYEQYF.

The V call is TRBV25-1, the J call TRBJ2-7; D is possibly TRBD2 (5 bases). CDR3 length equals 15 residues. The V end was cut by 3 bases, the J end by 2 bases, with 14 bases between. The germline V gene encodes CDR1 MGHDK and CDR2 SYGVNS. The CDR3 is CASSDPLNGAYEQYF. As DNA, the CDR3 is TGTGCCAGCAGTGACCCCCTCAACGGGGCCTACGAGCAGTACTTC.

This clonotype was seen only a few times. For the CDR3, the DNA is TGCAGCGTTGCTTTTACAGATACGCAGTATTTT. As protein: CSVAFTDTQYF. This rearrangement joins TRBV29-1 to TRBJ2-3; D not certain. The CDR3 loop spans 11 amino acids. The germline gives CDR1 SQVTM, CDR2 ANQGSEA. V gave up 4 bases and J gave up 3 bases, with 5 bases separating them.